The TCR beta chain under discussion was sequenced for a study of regulatory T cells in long-lasting Graves disease. Many counts were recorded for this clonotype. Documented time point: newly diagnosed GD, antithyroid drugs for less than 3 months. RNA from PBMCs was the source of the TCR library. American Thyroid Association guidelines defined Graves' disease diagnosis. To make TCR beta libraries, researchers used iRepertoire HTBI primers and Arm-PCR of CDR3 regions. TCRdb recomputed calls from the multiplex PCR reads with MiXCR, one row per CDR3 protein. Of approximately 480,000 distinct CDR3 sequences listed, about a sixth are singletons. These same data were also listed under a study on T cells in Graves' hyperthyroidism and ophthalmopathy.

The input for sequencing was peripheral blood mononuclear cells (PBMCs), taken at new diagnosis, from a patient treated with antithyroid drugs. This receptor was taken from a man aged 40-49 years with Graves disease.

The CDR3 loop is CASSLTRGVNTEAFF. DNA of the CDR3: TGTGCCAGCAGCTTGACGCGCGGGGTAAACACTGAAGCTTTCTTT. The rearrangement links TRBV11-3 to TRBJ1-1; D not resolved. CDR3 length equals 15 residues. Trimming removed 3 bases from V and 2 bases from J, with 13 bases in between. Germline-derived CDR1 and CDR2 are SGHNT and YENEEA.